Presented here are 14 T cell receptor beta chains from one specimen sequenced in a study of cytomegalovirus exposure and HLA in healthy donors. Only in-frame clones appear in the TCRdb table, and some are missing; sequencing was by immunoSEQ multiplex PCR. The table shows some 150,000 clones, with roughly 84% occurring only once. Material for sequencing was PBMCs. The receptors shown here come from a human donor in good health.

The CDR3 DNA sequence: TGTGCCAGCTCAACGTCGGGGAGCACTGAAGCTTTCTTT. Its translation: CASSTSGSTEAFF. The chain recombines TRBV18 with TRBJ1-1; no definite D call. V was shortened by 5 bases and J by 4 bases, with 11 bases between the two germline ends. There are 13 residues in the CDR3. The germline CDR1 and CDR2 sequences are KGHSH and LQKENI.

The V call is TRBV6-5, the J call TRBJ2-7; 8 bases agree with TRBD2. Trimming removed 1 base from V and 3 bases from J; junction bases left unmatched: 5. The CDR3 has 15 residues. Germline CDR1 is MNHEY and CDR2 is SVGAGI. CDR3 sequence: CASSYYFGGGYEQYF. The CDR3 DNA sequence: TGTGCCAGCAGTTACTATTTCGGGGGGGGCTACGAGCAGTACTTC.

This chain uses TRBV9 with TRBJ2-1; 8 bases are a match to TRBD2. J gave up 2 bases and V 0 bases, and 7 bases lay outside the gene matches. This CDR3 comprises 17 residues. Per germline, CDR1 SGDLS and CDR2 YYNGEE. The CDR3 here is CASSVGIAGTAYNEQFF. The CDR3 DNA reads TGTGCCAGCAGCGTAGGAATAGCGGGGACTGCCTACAATGAGCAGTTCTTC.

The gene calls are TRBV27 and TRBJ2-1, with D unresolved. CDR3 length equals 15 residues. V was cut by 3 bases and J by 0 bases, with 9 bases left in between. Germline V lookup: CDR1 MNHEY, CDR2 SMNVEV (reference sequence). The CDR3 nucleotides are TGTGCCAGCAGTTTTTCGGGTGGCTCCTACAATGAGCAGTTCTTC. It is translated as CASSFSGGSYNEQFF.

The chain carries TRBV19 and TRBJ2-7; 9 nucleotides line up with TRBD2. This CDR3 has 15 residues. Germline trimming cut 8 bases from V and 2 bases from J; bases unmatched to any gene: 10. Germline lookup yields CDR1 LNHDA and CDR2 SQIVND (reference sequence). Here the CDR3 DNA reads TGTGCCAGTCGAGCTAGCGGGATGGCAGCCTACGAGCAGTACTTC. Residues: CASRASGMAAYEQYF.

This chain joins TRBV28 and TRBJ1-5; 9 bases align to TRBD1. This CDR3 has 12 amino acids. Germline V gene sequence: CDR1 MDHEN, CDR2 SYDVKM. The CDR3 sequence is CGTGGHNQPQHF. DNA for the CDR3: TGTGGAACAGGGGGCCACAATCAGCCCCAGCATTTT.

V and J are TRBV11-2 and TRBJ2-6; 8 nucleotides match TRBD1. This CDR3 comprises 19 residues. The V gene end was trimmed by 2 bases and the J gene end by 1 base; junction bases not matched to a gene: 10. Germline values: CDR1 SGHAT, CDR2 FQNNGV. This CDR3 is CASSLTHGTGGSGANVLTF. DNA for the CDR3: TGTGCCAGCAGCTTAACCCACGGGACAGGTGGATCTGGGGCCAACGTCCTGACTTTC.

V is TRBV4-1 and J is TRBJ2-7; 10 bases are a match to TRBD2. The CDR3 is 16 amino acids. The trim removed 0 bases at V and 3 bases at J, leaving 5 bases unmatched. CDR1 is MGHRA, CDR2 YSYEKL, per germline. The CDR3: CASSQDPLAGDYEQYF. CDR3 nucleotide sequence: TGCGCCAGCAGCCAAGATCCCCTAGCGGGAGACTACGAGCAGTACTTC.

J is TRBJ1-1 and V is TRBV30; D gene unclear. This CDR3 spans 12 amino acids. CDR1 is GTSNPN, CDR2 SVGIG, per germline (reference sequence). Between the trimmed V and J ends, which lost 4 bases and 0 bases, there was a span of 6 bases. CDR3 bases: TGTGCCTGGATTCTTATGAACACTGAAGCTTTCTTT. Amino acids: CAWILMNTEAFF.

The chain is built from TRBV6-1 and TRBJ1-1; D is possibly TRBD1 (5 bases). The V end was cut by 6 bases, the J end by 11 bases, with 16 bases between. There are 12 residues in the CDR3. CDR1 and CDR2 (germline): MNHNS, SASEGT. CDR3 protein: CASRGGKETAFF. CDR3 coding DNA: TGTGCCAGCAGGGGGGGAAAAGAAACGGCTTTCTTT.

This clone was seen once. This CDR3 is CASSQGTSSSGANVLTF. The DNA for the CDR3 is TGCGCCAGCAGCCAAGGGACATCCAGCTCTGGGGCCAACGTCCTGACTTTC. This sequence joins TRBV4-1 and TRBJ2-6, with a possible D match to TRBD1 (5 bases). This CDR3 spans 17 amino acids. V gave up 1 base and J gave up 0 bases, with 10 bases separating them. Germline V gene sequence: CDR1 MGHRA, CDR2 YSYEKL.

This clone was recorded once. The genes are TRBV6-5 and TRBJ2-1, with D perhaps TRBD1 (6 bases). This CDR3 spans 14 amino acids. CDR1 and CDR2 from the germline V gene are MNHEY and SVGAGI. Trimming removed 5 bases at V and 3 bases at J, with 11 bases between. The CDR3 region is CASSPGVYYNEQFF. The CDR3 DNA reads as TGTGCCAGCAGTCCAGGGGTTTACTACAATGAGCAGTTCTTC.

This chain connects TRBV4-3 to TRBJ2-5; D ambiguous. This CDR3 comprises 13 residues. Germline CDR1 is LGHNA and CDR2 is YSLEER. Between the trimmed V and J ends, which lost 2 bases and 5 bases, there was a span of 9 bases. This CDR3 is CASSQNHRETQYF. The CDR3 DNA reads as TGCGCCAGCAGCCAAAACCACCGGGAGACCCAGTACTTC.

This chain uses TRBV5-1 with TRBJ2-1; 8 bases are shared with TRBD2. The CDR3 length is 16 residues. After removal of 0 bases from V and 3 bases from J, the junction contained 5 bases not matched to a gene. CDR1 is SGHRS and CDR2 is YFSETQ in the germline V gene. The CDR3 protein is CASSLAKSGGYNEQFF. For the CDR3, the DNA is TGCGCCAGCAGCTTGGCCAAGAGCGGGGGCTACAATGAGCAGTTCTTC.